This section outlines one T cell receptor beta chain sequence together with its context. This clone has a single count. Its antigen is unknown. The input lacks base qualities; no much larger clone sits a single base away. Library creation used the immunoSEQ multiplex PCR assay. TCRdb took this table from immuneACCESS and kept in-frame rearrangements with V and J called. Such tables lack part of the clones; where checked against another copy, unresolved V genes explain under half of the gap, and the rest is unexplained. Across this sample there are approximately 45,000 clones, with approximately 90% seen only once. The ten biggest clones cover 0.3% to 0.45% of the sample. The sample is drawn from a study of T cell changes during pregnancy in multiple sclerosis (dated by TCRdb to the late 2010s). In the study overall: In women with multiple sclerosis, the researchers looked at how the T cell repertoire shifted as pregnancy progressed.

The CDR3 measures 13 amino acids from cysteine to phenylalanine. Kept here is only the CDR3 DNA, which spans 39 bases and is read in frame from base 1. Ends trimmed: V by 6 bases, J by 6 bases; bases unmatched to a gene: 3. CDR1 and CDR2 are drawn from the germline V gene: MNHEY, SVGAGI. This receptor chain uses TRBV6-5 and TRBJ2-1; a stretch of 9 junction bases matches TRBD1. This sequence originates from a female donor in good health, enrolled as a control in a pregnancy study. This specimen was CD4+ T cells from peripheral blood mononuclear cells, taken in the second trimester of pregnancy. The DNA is TGTGCCAGCAGAACGACAGGGGGCAATGAGCAGTTCTTC. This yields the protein CASRTTGGNEQFF.